The T cell receptor (beta chain) described here comes from a study of CD8+ T cells in alopecia areata. Following RNA extraction, reverse transcription yielded cDNA that acted as the sequencing template. Generated by immunoSEQ multiplex PCR, the TCRdb table keeps only in-frame clones and is missing some. The sample yields about 200,000 clones, under 70% seen once. Treatment of the sample: oral pan-JAK inhibitor, 5-10 mg twice daily. Germline V gene lookup returns CDR1 SNHLY and CDR2 FYNNEI. The CDR3 sequence is 13 residues long. V lost 6 bases to trimming and J lost 5 bases, with 13 bases between them.

This sequence joins TRBV2 and TRBJ2-5; D perhaps matches TRBD1 (5 bases). The sequence was obtained from a human donor with alopecia areata. The sequenced sample was CD4+ T cells sorted from blood, obtained at week 4, from a patient treated with tofacitinib. CDR3 loop: CASSGQGRETQYF. DNA of the CDR3: TGTGCCAGCAGCGGGCAGGGCCGGGAGACCCAGTACTTC.